The source of this TCR beta chain is a study of T-cell memory formation after mild COVID-19. For the study at large: TCR clusters largely stayed donor specific.

The CDR3 length is 16 residues. CDR1 SGHVS and CDR2 FNYEAQ come from the germline V gene. V gave up 5 bases and J gave up 1 base; unmatched junction bases: 8. Points from the study as a whole: SARS-CoV-2 specificity of second-wave clones peaking day 37 was unconfirmed.

From the 5' RACE reads, TCRdb called clonotypes with MiXCR, one entry per CDR3 protein. The profile shows 200,000 to 300,000 distinct CDR3 sequences, 16% of them singletons. Turning to this clonotype: Its antigen remains unidentified.

The chain uses TRBV7-6 and TRBJ2-5; 9 bases align to TRBD2. The TCR sequence derives from a man aged 18 to 30 who had mild COVID-19 (a few samples of this study predate the infection). Cell type and time point are not known. Material for sequencing was PBMCs or a T cell subset sorted from them (not recorded which). Here the CDR3 reads CASSPGIAGVQETQYF. The DNA for the CDR3 is TGTGCCAGCAGCCCCGGTATAGCGGGGGTCCAAGAGACCCAGTACTTC.